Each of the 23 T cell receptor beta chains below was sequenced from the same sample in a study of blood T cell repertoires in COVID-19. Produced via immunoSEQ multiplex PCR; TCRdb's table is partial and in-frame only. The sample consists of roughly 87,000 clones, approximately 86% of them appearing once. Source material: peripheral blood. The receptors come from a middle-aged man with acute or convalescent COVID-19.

The CDR3 DNA is TGTGCCAGCAGTGGAGGGAGGAACAGGGGCTATCAAGAGACCCAGTACTTC. This codes for CASSGGRNRGYQETQYF. The chain joins TRBV6-1 to TRBJ2-5, with a tentative D call TRBD1 (7 bases). Trimming stripped 4 bases from V and 2 bases from J, with 20 bases between. Germline V gene sequence: CDR1 MNHNS, CDR2 SASEGT. The CDR3 covers 17 residues.

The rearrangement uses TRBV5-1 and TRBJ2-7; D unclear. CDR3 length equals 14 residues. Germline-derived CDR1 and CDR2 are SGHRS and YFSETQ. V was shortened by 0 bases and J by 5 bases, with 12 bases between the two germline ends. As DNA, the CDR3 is TGCGCCAGCAGCTTGGGGTATGCAGGTAACGAGCAGTACTTC. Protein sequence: CASSLGYAGNEQYF.

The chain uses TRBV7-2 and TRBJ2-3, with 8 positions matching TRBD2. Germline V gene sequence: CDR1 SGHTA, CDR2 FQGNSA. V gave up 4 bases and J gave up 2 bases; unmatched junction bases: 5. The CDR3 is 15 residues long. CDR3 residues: CASSSFSGITDTQYF. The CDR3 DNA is TGTGCCAGCAGCTCCTTTAGCGGGATCACAGATACGCAGTATTTT. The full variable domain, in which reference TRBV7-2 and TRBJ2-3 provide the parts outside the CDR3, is GAGVSQSPSNKVTEKGKDVELRCDPISGHTALYWYRQSLGQGLEFLIYFQGNSAPDKSGLPSDRFSAERTGGSVSTLTIQRTQQEDSAVYLCASSSFSGITDTQYFGPGTRLTVL.

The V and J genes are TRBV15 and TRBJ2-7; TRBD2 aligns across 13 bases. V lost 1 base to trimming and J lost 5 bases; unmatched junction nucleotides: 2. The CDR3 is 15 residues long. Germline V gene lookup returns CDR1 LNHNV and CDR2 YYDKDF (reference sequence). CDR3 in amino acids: CATSRVGTSGDEQYF. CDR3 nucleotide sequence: TGTGCCACCAGCAGAGTAGGGACTAGCGGGGACGAGCAGTACTTC.

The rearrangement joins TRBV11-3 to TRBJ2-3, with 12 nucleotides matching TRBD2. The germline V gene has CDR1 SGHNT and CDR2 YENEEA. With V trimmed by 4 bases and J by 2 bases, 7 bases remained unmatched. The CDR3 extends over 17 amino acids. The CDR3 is CASSSKTSGGFTDTQYF. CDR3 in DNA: TGTGCCAGCAGCTCCAAGACTAGCGGGGGCTTCACAGATACGCAGTATTTT.

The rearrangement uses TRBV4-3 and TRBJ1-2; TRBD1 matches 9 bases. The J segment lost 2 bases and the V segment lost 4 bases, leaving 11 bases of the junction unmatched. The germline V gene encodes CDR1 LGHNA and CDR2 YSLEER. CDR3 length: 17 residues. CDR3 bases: TGCGCCAGCAGCCCAGGGACAGGGTTTTTAAAGAACTATGGCTACACCTTC. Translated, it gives CASSPGTGFLKNYGYTF.

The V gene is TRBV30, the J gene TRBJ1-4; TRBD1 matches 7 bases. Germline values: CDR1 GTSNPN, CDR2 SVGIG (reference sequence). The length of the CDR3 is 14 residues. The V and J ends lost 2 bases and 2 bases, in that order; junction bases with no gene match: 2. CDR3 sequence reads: CAWSTGVTNEKLFF. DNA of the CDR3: TGTGCCTGGAGTACAGGGGTGACTAATGAAAAACTGTTTTTT.

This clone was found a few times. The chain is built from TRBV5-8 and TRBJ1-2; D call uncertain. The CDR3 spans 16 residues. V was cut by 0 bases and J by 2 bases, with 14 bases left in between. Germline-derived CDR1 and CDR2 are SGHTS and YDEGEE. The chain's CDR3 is CASSLASYGRNYGYTF. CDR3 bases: TGTGCCAGCAGCTTGGCTTCGTACGGGAGGAACTATGGCTACACCTTC.

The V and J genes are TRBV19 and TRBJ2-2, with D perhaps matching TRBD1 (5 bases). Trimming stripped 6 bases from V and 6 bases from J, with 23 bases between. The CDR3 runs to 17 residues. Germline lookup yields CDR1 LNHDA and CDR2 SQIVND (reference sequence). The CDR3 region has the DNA TGTGCCAGTAGCAGACAGACCTCCGCCCTTGGGGCCGGGGAGCTGTTTTTT. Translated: CASSRQTSALGAGELFF.

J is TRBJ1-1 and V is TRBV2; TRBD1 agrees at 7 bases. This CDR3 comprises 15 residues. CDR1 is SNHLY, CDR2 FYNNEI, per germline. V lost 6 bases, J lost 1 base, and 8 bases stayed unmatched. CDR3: CASSQQGEPNTEAFF. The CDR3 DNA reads TGTGCCAGCAGCCAGCAGGGGGAACCGAACACTGAAGCTTTCTTT. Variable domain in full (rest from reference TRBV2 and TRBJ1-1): EPEVTQTPSHQVTQMGQEVILRCVPISNHLYFYWYRQILGQKVEFLVSFYNNEISEKSEIFDDQFSVERPDGSNFTLKIRSTKLEDSAMYFCASSQQGEPNTEAFFGQGTRLTVV.

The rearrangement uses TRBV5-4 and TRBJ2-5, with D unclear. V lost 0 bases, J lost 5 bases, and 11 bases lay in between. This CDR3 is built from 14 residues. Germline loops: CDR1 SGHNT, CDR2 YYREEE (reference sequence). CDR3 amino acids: CASSLGAYDETQYF. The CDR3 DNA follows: TGTGCCAGCAGCTTGGGGGCCTACGACGAGACCCAGTACTTC.

CDR3 in amino acids: CASSSLTGNTEAFF. CDR3 coding DNA: TGCGCCAGCAGCTCACTAACAGGGAACACTGAAGCTTTCTTT. The V and J genes are TRBV5-1 and TRBJ1-1; D perhaps matches TRBD1 (5 bases). V lost 3 bases and J lost 1, with 10 bases in between. Per germline, CDR1 SGHRS and CDR2 YFSETQ. This CDR3 spans 14 amino acids.

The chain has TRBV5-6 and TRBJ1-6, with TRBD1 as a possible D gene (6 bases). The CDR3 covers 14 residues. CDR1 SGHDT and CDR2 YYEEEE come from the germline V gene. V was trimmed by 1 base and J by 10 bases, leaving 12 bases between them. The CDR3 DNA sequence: TGTGCCAGCAGCTTGAGTTGGGGGCTCTCACCCCTCCACTTT. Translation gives CASSLSWGLSPLHF. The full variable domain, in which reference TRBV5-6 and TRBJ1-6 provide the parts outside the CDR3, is DAGVTQSPTHLIKTRGQQVTLRCSPKSGHDTVSWYQQALGQGPQFIFQYYEEEERQRGNFPDRFSGHQFPNYSSELNVNALLLGDSALYLCASSLSWGLSPLHFGNGTRLTVT.

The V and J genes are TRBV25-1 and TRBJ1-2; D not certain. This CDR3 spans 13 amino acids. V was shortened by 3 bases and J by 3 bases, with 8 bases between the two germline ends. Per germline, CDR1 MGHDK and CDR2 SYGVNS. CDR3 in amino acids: CASSDPPDYGYTF. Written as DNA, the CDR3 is TGTGCCAGCAGTGATCCACCAGACTATGGCTACACCTTC.

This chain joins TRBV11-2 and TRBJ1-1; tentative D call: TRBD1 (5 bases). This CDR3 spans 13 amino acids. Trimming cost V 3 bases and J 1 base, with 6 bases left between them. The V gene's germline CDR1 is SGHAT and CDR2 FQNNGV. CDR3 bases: TGTGCCAGCAGCTTTGACAGGAACACTGAAGCTTTCTTT. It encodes CASSFDRNTEAFF.

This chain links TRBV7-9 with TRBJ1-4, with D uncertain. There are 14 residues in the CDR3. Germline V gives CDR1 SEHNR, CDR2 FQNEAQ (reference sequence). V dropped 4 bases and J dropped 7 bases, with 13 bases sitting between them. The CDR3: CASSSEGWGEKLFF. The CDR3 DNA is TGTGCCAGCAGCTCCGAGGGTTGGGGTGAAAAACTGTTTTTT.

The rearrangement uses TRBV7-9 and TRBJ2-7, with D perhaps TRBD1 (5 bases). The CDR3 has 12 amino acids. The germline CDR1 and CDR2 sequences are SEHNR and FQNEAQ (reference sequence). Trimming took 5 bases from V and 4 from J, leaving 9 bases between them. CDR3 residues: CASSPRAYEQYF. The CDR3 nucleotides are TGTGCCAGCAGCCCCAGGGCTTACGAGCAGTACTTC.

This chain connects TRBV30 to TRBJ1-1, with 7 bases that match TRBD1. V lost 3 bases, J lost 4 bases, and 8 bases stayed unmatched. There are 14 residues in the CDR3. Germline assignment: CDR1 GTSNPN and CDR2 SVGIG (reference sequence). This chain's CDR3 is CAWSYTTGITEAFF. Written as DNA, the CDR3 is TGTGCCTGGAGCTACACGACAGGGATCACTGAAGCTTTCTTT.

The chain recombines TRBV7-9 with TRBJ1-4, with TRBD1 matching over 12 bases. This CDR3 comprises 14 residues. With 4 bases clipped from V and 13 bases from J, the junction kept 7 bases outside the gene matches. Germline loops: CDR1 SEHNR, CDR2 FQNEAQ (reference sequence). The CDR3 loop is CASSSPGQGARLFF. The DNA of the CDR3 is TGTGCCAGCAGCTCCCCGGGACAGGGGGCCAGACTGTTTTTT. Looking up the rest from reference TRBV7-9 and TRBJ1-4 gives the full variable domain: DTGVSQNPRHKITKRGQNVTFRCDPISEHNRLYWYRQTLGQGPEFLTYFQNEAQLEKSRLLSDRFSAERPKGSFSTLEIQRTEQGDSAMYLCASSSPGQGARLFFGSGTQLSVL.

The CDR3 reads CASSENFFYEQYF. Written as DNA, the CDR3 is TGTGCCAGCAGTGAAAACTTTTTCTACGAGCAGTACTTC. The chain employs TRBV6-1 and TRBJ2-7; D unresolved. The CDR3 covers 13 residues. The germline V gene encodes CDR1 MNHNS and CDR2 SASEGT. With 2 bases removed from V and 3 bases from J, the gap between germline ends came to 8 bases.

The CDR3 region is CASSVDTNNEQFF. The CDR3 nucleotides read TGTGCCAGCAGTGTGGACACCAACAATGAGCAGTTCTTC. The chain combines TRBV2 with TRBJ2-1, with a possible D match to TRBD1 (5 bases). Between the trimmed V and J ends, which lost 4 bases and 5 bases, there was a span of 9 bases. There are 13 residues in the CDR3. In germline, CDR1 is SNHLY, CDR2 FYNNEI.

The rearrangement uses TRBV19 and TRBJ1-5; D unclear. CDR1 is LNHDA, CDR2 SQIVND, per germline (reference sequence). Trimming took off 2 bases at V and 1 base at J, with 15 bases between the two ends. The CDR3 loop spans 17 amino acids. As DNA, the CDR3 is TGTGCCAGTAGTATAACAGAGGGTGGCTACAGCAATCAGCCCCAGCATTTT. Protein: CASSITEGGYSNQPQHF.

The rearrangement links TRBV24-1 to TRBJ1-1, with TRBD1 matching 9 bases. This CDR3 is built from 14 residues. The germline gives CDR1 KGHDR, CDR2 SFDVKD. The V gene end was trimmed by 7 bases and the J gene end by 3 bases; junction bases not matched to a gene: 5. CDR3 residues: CATRGQGIYTEAFF. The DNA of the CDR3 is TGTGCCACCAGAGGACAGGGGATATACACTGAAGCTTTCTTT.